This TCR beta chain originates from a study of PD-1 blockade in mismatch repair-deficient tumors. Study at large: Enrolled 2013-2016, patients had progressing, pretreated mismatch repair-deficient cancers of 12 to 13 types.

CDR1 is MDHEN and CDR2 is SYDVKM in the germline V gene. This CDR3 spans 18 amino acids. Losses at the gene ends were 7 bases for V and 1 base for J; bases not matched to a gene: 10. As to this clone: Its specificity is unknown.

Sequenced by immunoSEQ multiplex PCR; TCRdb stores in-frame clones only, minus some. The data contain approximately 16,000 clones, approximately 88% of them seen just once; the ten biggest clones take up around a sixth. PCR or immunohistochemistry showed mismatch repair deficiency in every enrolled patient. The TCR-sequenced patients were three responders to pembrolizumab. Points from the study as a whole: Tumor-resident clones, often undetectable pretreatment in blood, expanded then contracted after pembrolizumab.

The sample consisted of PBMCs, taken before pembrolizumab treatment. The rearrangement links TRBV28 to TRBJ2-1; 13 bases align to TRBD2. This TCR came from an adult with mismatch repair-deficient cancer. This chain's CDR3 is CASIPRTSGSMSYNEQFF. The DNA of the CDR3 is TGTGCCAGCATTCCCCGGACTAGCGGGAGTATGTCCTACAATGAGCAGTTCTTC. The full variable domain, in which reference TRBV28 and TRBJ2-1 provide the parts outside the CDR3, is DVKVTQSSRYLVKRTGEKVFLECVQDMDHENMFWYRQDPGLGLRLIYFSYDVKMKEKGDIPEGYSVSREKKERFSLILESASTNQTSMYLCASIPRTSGSMSYNEQFFGPGTRLTVL.